One sample yielded the 20 T cell receptor beta chains listed below, sequenced in a study of neoadjuvant anti-PD-1 for oral cavity cancer (dated by TCRdb to the early 2020s). The protocol used for the library was the immunoSEQ multiplex PCR assay. The clones in this table, taken by TCRdb from immuneACCESS, are in-frame only. Not every clone is retained; where verified, under half of the shortfall comes from an unresolved V gene, and the cause of the rest is unknown. Recorded for this sample are thousands of clones; around 73% of them occurred a single time. The ten largest clones add up to about 3% of the sample. According to the study, the label for this sample's time point signals: before neoadjuvant nivolumab. Sequencing was performed on PBMCs, taken before nivolumab (anti-PD-1) treatment. The receptors originated from a person between 40 and 80 years old with oral cavity squamous cell carcinoma.

The CDR3 here is CATTSYRDQGHTF. DNA of the CDR3: TGTGCCACCACATCTTACAGGGATCAAGGCCACACCTTC. The chain recombines TRBV5-6 with TRBJ1-2; maybe TRBD1 (6 bases). This CDR3 has 13 residues. Germline values: CDR1 SGHDT, CDR2 YYEEEE. V lost 9 bases and J 12 bases, leaving 24 bases between the germline ends. The full variable domain, in which reference TRBV5-6 and TRBJ1-2 provide the parts outside the CDR3, is DAGVTQSPTHLIKTRGQQVTLRCSPKSGHDTVSWYQQALGQGPQFIFQYYEEEERQRGNFPDRFSGHQFPNYSSELNVNALLLGDSALYLCATTSYRDQGHTFGSGTRLTVV.

The J gene is TRBJ1-1, the V gene TRBV7-2; 8 bases are shared with TRBD1. The CDR3 sequence is 15 residues long. V lost 3 bases and J lost 5; bases outside the gene matches: 8. CDR1 is SGHTA and CDR2 is FQGNSA in the germline V gene. CDR3 loop: CASSLTGAGATEAFF. The CDR3 DNA reads TGTGCCAGCAGCTTGACAGGGGCGGGGGCGACTGAAGCTTTCTTT.

This chain connects TRBV4-1 to TRBJ2-3, with a possible D match to TRBD2 (7 bases). This CDR3 contains 15 residues. Trimming pared 3 bases from V and 4 bases from J, leaving 14 bases between. Germline lookup yields CDR1 MGHRA and CDR2 YSYEKL. The CDR3 is CASSQPGEGADTQYF. The CDR3 region has the DNA TGCGCCAGCAGCCAGCCAGGGGAGGGCGCAGATACGCAGTATTTT.

This chain links TRBV5-1 with TRBJ2-2; unclear D gene. V lost 7 bases, J lost 4 bases, and 11 bases lay in between. Germline-derived CDR1 and CDR2 are SGHRS and YFSETQ. The CDR3 covers 13 residues. The CDR3, as DNA: TGCGCCAGCGGTCGCGGTTCCACCGGGGAGCTGTTTTTT. It specifies CASGRGSTGELFF.

The chain couples TRBV29-1 to TRBJ2-1; 7 bases map to TRBD1. In germline, CDR1 is SQVTM, CDR2 ANQGSEA. CDR3 length: 19 residues. Trimming cost V 0 bases and J 0 bases; bases outside gene matches: 14. DNA of the CDR3: TGCAGCGTTGAAGATGAGAAACAAGGGGGCCGAAGCTCCTACAATGAGCAGTTCTTC. Residues: CSVEDEKQGGRSSYNEQFF.

The V and J genes are TRBV27 and TRBJ1-6; no firm D call. The V gene's germline CDR1 is MNHEY and CDR2 SMNVEV (reference sequence). The CDR3 consists of 16 residues. With 6 bases removed from V and 7 bases from J, the gap between germline ends came to 19 bases. The CDR3 DNA sequence: TGTGCCAGCAGCCCACCCTCGTCCCAGAGAAATTCACCCCTCCACTTT. It translates to CASSPPSSQRNSPLHF.

The chain links TRBV5-5 to TRBJ2-2, with a possible D match to TRBD1 (6 bases). This CDR3 is built from 15 residues. V was trimmed by 1 base and J by 4 bases, leaving 11 bases between them. CDR1 is SGHKS, CDR2 YYEKEE, per germline (reference sequence). CDR3 residues: CASSLLTGSTGELFF. The CDR3 nucleotides read TGTGCCAGCAGCTTGCTTACAGGGAGCACCGGGGAGCTGTTTTTT.

V and J are TRBV7-2 and TRBJ1-2; D is uncertain. The germline V gene encodes CDR1 SGHTA and CDR2 FQGNSA. The CDR3 runs to 13 residues. Trimming shortened V by 5 bases and J by 4 bases, and 11 bases separated the two germline ends. For the CDR3, the DNA is TGTGCCAGCAGCGCCACACAGTCCTATGGCTACACCTTC. Protein: CASSATQSYGYTF.

This clone occurred a few times. J is TRBJ1-5 and V is TRBV7-2; no clear D. V was shortened by 5 bases and J by 3 bases, with 14 bases between the two germline ends. The V gene's germline CDR1 is SGHTA and CDR2 FQGNSA. There are 15 residues in the CDR3. CDR3 bases: TGTGCCAGCAGCGACCGGGAGGTCATCAATCAGCCCCAGCATTTT. Protein sequence: CASSDREVINQPQHF.

The chain combines TRBV11-2 with TRBJ2-7; maybe TRBD2 (7 bases). The CDR3 is 17 residues long. The germline V and J ends were trimmed by 5 bases and 1 base, with 21 bases remaining between them. In germline, CDR1 is SGHAT, CDR2 FQNNGV. The CDR3 nucleotides are TGTGCCAGCAGCCGTGGGGGGGCCTCGGACAGTTCCTACGAGCAGTACTTC. It translates to CASSRGGASDSSYEQYF.

This chain links TRBV5-4 with TRBJ1-2; 7 nucleotides line up with TRBD1. CDR1 and CDR2 (germline): SGHNT, YYREEE (reference sequence). The CDR3 runs 14 residues. V was pared by 0 bases and J by 7 bases, with 6 bases of the junction left unmatched. The CDR3 region has the DNA TGTGCCAGCAGCTTGGAGCAGGGGGTGCTTGGCTACACCTTC. It codes for CASSLEQGVLGYTF.

The chain recombines TRBV28 with TRBJ2-1; D gene unclear. The CDR3 loop spans 13 amino acids. CDR1 and CDR2 (germline): MDHEN, SYDVKM. Trimming pared 6 bases from V and 8 bases from J, leaving 14 bases between. Here the CDR3 DNA reads TGTGCCAGCAGCGGCTTTCACTCCGATGAGCAGTTCTTC. It specifies CASSGFHSDEQFF.

The chain joins TRBV7-8 to TRBJ1-3; unclear D gene. V was shortened by 3 bases and J by 1 base, with 7 bases between the two germline ends. CDR3 length: 14 amino acids. Germline V gene sequence: CDR1 SGHVS, CDR2 FQNEAQ. CDR3 in amino acids: CASSFRASGNTIYF. The CDR3 nucleotides read TGTGCCAGCAGCTTTAGGGCATCTGGAAACACCATATATTTT.

The chain couples TRBV5-1 to TRBJ2-5, with a weak D call TRBD1 (6 bases). This CDR3 contains 13 residues. The germline V gene has CDR1 SGHRS and CDR2 YFSETQ. Between the trimmed V and J ends, which lost 6 bases and 2 bases, there was a span of 11 bases. DNA for the CDR3: TGCGCCAGCAACTTACAGGGTCAAGAGACCCAGTACTTC. Translation gives CASNLQGQETQYF.

This chain uses TRBV5-4 with TRBJ2-1; TRBD2 matches 14 bases. V shed 0 bases, J shed 7 bases, and the junction held 3 bases outside the gene matches. Germline V lookup: CDR1 SGHNT, CDR2 YYREEE (reference sequence). The CDR3 loop spans 16 amino acids. The CDR3 loop reads CASSLARTSGRNEQFF. CDR3 sequence (DNA): TGTGCCAGCAGCTTGGCGCGGACTAGCGGGAGGAATGAGCAGTTCTTC.

The chain recombines TRBV5-1 with TRBJ2-1; perhaps TRBD2 as D (6 bases). The germline V gene encodes CDR1 SGHRS and CDR2 YFSETQ. V lost 0 bases and J 8 bases, leaving 15 bases between the germline ends. This CDR3 contains 15 residues. As DNA, the CDR3 is TGCGCCAGCAGCTTGGTCGGGGTCTGGAGGGATGAGCAGTTCTTC. Its translation: CASSLVGVWRDEQFF.

This sequence joins TRBV13 and TRBJ2-7; no firm D call. Per the germline V gene, CDR1 is PRHDT and CDR2 is FYEKMQ (reference sequence). Trimming left V 1 base short and J 1 base short, with 2 bases between. The CDR3 length is 12 residues. The CDR3 DNA reads TGTGCCAGCAGCTTAGAATCCTACGAGCAGTACTTC. It yields the protein CASSLESYEQYF.

V is TRBV6-5 and J is TRBJ1-6; D remains ambiguous. The ends were cut back, 6 bases at V and 7 bases at J, with 10 bases in the middle. The CDR3 covers 13 residues. Germline CDR1 is MNHEY and CDR2 is SVGAGI. The CDR3 nucleotides read TGTGCCAGCAGCCCTAGGACGAATTCACCCCTCCACTTT. Its translation is CASSPRTNSPLHF.

The rearrangement uses TRBV9 and TRBJ2-1; 9 bases map to TRBD2. The CDR3 is 15 residues long. V lost 3 bases, J lost 6 bases, and 7 bases stayed unmatched. Germline CDR1 is SGDLS and CDR2 is YYNGEE. The CDR3 DNA reads TGTGCCAGCAGCGACGGCGGGGGGGCCGTCAATGAGCAGTTCTTC. Translating gives CASSDGGGAVNEQFF.

This clone has a single count. This chain's CDR3 is CASRLAGGTDTQYF. The CDR3 nucleotides are TGTGCCAGCCGGTTAGCGGGGGGCACAGATACGCAGTATTTT. The chain links TRBV14 to TRBJ2-3, with 9 bases aligning to TRBD2. The germline V gene has CDR1 SGHDN and CDR2 FVKESK. Trimming cost V 8 bases and J 1 base; bases outside gene matches: 4. The CDR3 has 14 residues.